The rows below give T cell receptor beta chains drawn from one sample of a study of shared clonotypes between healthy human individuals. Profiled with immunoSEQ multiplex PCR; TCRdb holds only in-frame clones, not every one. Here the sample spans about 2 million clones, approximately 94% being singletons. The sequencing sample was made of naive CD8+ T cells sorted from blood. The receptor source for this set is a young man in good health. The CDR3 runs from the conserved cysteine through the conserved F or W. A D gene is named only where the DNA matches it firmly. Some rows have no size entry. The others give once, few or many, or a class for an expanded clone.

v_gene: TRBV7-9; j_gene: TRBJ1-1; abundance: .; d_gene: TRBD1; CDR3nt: TGTGCCAGCAGCTCGCCACAGGGGGGGTTGAACACTGAAGCTTTCTTT; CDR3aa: CASSSPQGGLNTEAFF
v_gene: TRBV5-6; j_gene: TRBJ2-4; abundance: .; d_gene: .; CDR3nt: TGTGCCAGCAGCCTAGGGACTGGGGGAAGGGACATTCAGTACTTC; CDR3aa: CASSLGTGGRDIQYF
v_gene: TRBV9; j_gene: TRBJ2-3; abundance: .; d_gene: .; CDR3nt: TGTGCCAGCAGCGTAGAACGGGACTTAATGGCAGATACGCAGTATTTT; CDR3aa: CASSVERDLMADTQYF
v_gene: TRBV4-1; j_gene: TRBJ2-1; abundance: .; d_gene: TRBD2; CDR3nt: TGCGCCAGCCGGGAGCTCGGGGGGGACAATGAGCAGTTCTTC; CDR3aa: CASRELGGDNEQFF
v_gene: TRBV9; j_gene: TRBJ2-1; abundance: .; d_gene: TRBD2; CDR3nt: TGTGCCAGCAGCGTATCACTAGCGGGCGTTACCTACAATGAGCAGTTCTTC; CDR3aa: CASSVSLAGVTYNEQFF
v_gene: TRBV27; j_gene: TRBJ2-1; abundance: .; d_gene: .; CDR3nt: TGTGCCAGCAGCCTCCAGGGCGGGTACAATGAGCAGTTCTTC; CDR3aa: CASSLQGGYNEQFF
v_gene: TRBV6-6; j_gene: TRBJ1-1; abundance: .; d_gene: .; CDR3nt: TGTGCCAGCAGCTTGACAGGCAAGAACACTGAAGCTTTCTTT; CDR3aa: CASSLTGKNTEAFF
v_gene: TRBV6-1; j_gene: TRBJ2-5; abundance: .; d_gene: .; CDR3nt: TGTGCCAGCAGGGGTTGGGCGTGGGAGACCCAGTACTTC; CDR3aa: CASRGWAWETQYF
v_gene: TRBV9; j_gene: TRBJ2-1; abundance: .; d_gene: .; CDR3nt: TGTGCCAGCAGTGAGATGGCGGGGACCTCCTACAATGAGCAGTTCTTC; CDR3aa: CASSEMAGTSYNEQFF
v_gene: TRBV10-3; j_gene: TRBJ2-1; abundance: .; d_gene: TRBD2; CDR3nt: TGTGCCGCTCCGGGGGGACTAGCGGGTAACAATGAGCAGTTCTTC; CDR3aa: CAAPGGLAGNNEQFF
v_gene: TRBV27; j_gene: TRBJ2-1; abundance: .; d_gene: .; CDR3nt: TGTGCCAGCAGTTTGTTCGGGCCATCCTACAATGAGCAGTTCTTC; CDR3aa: CASSLFGPSYNEQFF
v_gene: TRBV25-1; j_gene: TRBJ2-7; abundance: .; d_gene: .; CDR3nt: TGTGCCAGCAGTCCGCGAATTCCTCACAGGGCCTACGAGCAGTACTTC; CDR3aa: CASSPRIPHRAYEQYF
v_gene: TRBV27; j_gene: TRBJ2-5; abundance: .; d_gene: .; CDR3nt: TGTGCCAGCAGTTCGACATTCGGGGACTCCTGGGCCCAGTACTTC; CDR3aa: CASSSTFGDSWAQYF
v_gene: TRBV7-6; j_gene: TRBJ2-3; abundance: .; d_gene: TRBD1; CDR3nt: TGTGCCAGCAGCTTAGGGTTTGACAGGGGTGGGACAGATACGCAGTATTTT; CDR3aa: CASSLGFDRGGTDTQYF
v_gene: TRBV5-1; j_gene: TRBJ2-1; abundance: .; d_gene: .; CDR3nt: TGCGCCAGCAGCTGGACGACGGCCCCCTCCTACAATGAGCAGTTCTTC; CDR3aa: CASSWTTAPSYNEQFF
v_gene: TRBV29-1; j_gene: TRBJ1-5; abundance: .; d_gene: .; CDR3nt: TGCACCCTTGAGGTTCGGAAGCCCCAGCATTTT; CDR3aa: CTLEVRKPQHF
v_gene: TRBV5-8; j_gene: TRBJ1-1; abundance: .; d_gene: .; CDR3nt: TGTGCCAGCAGCTCACGGGGGGCAGGTTCAGCTTTCTTT; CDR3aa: CASSSRGAGSAFF
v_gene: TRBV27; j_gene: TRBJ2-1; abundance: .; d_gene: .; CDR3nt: TGTGCCAGCAGTCTTAGCAGGGACCCGAGCTCCTACAATGAGCAGTTCTTC; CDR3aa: CASSLSRDPSSYNEQFF
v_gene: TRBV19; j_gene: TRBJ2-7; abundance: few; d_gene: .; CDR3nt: TGTGCCAGTAGTATAGGCCCCACAGGGATCCACGAGCAGTACTTC; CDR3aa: CASSIGPTGIHEQYF
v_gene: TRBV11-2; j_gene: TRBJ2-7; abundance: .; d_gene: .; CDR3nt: TGTGCCAGCAGCCAGAATTGGCACGAGCAGTACTTC; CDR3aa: CASSQNWHEQYF
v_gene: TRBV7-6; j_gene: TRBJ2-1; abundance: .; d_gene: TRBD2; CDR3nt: TGTGCCAGCAGCTCTTTGATAGGGCTAGCGGGAGGGCCGGTCGACAATGAGCAGTTCTTC; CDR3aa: CASSSLIGLAGGPVDNEQFF
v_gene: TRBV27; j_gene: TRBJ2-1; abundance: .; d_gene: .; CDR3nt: TGTGCCAGCAGTAGAAAGGGGAATGAGCAGTTCTTC; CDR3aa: CASSRKGNEQFF
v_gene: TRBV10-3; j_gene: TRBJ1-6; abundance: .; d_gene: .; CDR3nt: TGTGCCATCAGTGAGACAGGGCCCTCAACCATTGACTATAATTCACCCCTCCACTTT; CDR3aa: CAISETGPSTIDYNSPLHF
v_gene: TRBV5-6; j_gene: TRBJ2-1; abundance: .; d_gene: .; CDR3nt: TGTGCCAGCAGGACACTAGGGTGGGGTGAGCAGTTCTTC; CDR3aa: CASRTLGWGEQFF
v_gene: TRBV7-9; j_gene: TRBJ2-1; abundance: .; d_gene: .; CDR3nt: TGTGCCAGCAGCTTGGAGACCCCCGGGGTGATCTTC; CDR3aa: CASSLETPGVIF
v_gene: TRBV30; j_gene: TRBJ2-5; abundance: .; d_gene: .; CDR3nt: TGTGCCTGGAGTGTACTAGTAGAGACCCAGTACTTC; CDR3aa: CAWSVLVETQYF
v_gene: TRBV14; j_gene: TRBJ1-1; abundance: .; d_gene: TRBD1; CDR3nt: TGTGCCAGCAGCCAGAAGACAGGGAGCACTGAAGCTTTCTTT; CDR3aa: CASSQKTGSTEAFF
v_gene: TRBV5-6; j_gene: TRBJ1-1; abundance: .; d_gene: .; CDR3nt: TGTGCCAGCAGCTGGGACCGGAGTTTTGAAGCTTTCTTT; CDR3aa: CASSWDRSFEAFF
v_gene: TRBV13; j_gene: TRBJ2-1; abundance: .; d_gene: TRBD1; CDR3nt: TGTGCCAGCAGCGCCCTAAGACAGGGGATTATTGGAAATGAGCAGTTCTTC; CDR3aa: CASSALRQGIIGNEQFF
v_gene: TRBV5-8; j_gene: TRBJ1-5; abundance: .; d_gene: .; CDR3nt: TGTGCCAGCAGCTTGTACGGGAATCAGCCCCAGCATTTT; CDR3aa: CASSLYGNQPQHF
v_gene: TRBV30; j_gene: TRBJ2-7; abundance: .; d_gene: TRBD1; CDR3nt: TGTGCCTGGAGTGCGGACAGGGTCGAGCAGTACTTC; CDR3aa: CAWSADRVEQYF
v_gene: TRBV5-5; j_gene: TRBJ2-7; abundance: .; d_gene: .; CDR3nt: TGTGCCAGCAGCTTGGGGTTGGACGAGCAGTACTTC; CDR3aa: CASSLGLDEQYF
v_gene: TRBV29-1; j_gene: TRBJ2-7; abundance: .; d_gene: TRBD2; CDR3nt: TGCAGCGTTGTACTAGCGGGGACCTACGAGCAGTACTTC; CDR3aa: CSVVLAGTYEQYF
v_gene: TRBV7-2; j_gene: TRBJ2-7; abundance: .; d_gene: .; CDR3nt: TGTGCCAGCAGCGCCCCGGGATACGAGCAGTACTTC; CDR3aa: CASSAPGYEQYF
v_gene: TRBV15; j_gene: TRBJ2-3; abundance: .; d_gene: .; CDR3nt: TGTGCCACCAGCGTCTCACAGGGATGGGCGGGGACAGATACGCAGTATTTT; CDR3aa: CATSVSQGWAGTDTQYF
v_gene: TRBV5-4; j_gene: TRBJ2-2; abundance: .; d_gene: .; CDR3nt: TGTGCCAGCAGCGATCCGTTCGGGAACACCGGGGAGCTGTTTTTT; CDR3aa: CASSDPFGNTGELFF
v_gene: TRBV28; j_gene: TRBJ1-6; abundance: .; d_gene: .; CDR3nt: TGTGCCAGCAGTTTAAAAGGGCCCTCAAATTCACCCCTCCACTTT; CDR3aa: CASSLKGPSNSPLHF
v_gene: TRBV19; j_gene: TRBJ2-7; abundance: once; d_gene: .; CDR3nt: TGTGCCAGTAGTATAGGTGCAGTTCCCTACGAGCAGTACTTC; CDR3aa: CASSIGAVPYEQYF
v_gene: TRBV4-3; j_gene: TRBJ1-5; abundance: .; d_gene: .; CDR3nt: TGCGCCAGCAGCCAAGTCCCCGGGAATCAGCCCCAGCATTTT; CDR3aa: CASSQVPGNQPQHF
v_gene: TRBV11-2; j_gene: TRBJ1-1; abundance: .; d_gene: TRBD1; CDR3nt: TGTGCCAGCATCAAAATGGGACAGGGGGAGAACACTGAAGCTTTCTTT; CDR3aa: CASIKMGQGENTEAFF
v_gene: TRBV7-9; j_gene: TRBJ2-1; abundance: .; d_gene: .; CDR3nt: TGTGCCAGCAGCCAAGGCCGGGTACATTACAATGAGCAGTTCTTC; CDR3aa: CASSQGRVHYNEQFF
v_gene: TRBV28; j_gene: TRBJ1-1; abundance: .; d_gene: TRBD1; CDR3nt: TGTGCCAGCAGTCACCGGGACAGCAACACTGAAGCTTTCTTT; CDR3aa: CASSHRDSNTEAFF
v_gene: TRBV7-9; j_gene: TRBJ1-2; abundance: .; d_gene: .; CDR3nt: TGTGCCAGCAGCTTAGGTCTCACCTATGGCTACACCTTC; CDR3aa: CASSLGLTYGYTF
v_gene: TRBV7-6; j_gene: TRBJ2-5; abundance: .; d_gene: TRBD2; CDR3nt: TGTGCCAGCAGCGAACGACTAGCGGGCGGGGAGACCCAGTACTTC; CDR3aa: CASSERLAGGETQYF
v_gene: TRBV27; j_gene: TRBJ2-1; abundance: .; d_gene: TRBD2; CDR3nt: TGTGCCAGCAGTTTAGCGGCGGGAGGGCTTTACAATGAGCAGTTCTTC; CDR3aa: CASSLAAGGLYNEQFF
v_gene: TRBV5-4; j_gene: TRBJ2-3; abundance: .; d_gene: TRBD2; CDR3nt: TGTGCCAGCAGCTTTAGCGGGGGGTTCCCAGATACGCAGTATTTT; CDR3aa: CASSFSGGFPDTQYF
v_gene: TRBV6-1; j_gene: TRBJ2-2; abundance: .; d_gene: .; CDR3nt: TGTGCCAGCAGTGACCCCAGGGGTGACACCGGGGAGCTGTTTTTT; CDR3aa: CASSDPRGDTGELFF
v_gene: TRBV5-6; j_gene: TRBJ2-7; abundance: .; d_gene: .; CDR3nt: TGTGCCAGCAGCCCAGGGGCGTCCTACGAGCAGTACTTC; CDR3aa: CASSPGASYEQYF
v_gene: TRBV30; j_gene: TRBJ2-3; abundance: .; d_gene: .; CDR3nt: TGTGCCTGGAGTGGCTGGGGATCAGGTGATACGCAGTATTTT; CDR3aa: CAWSGWGSGDTQYF